This TCR beta chain was captured in a study of cytomegalovirus exposure and HLA in healthy donors. Study-wide results and caveats: Generally TCR sequences proved uncommon, though certain public TCRs appeared in numerous donors.

V gave up 2 bases and J gave up 8 bases; unmatched junction bases: 1. The CDR3 runs to 12 residues. Germline values: CDR1 SGDLS, CDR2 YYNGEE. Use of 60 Vbeta and 13 Jbeta primers characterized the PCR. The data were produced by immunoSEQ multiplex PCR, yet TCRdb's version contains in-frame clones alone and is incomplete. The table has 180,000 or so clones, about 79% seen once. This clone was found a few times. Antigen specificity is unknown. The J gene is TRBJ2-1, the V gene TRBV9, with 7 nucleotides matching TRBD1. The clonotype was recovered from a man aged 35-49 years in good health and CMV-seropositive. Material for sequencing was PBMCs. In nucleotides, the CDR3 is TGTGCCAGCAGCGTTCAGGGGGATGAGCAGTTCTTC. Translating gives CASSVQGDEQFF.